This passage covers 6 T cell receptor beta chains from one sample sequenced in a study of cytomegalovirus exposure and HLA in healthy donors. With 60 Vbeta and 13 Jbeta primers, the PCR was carried out. Data came from immunoSEQ multiplex PCR; TCRdb stores just in-frame clones and leaves some out. The sample holds 97,000 or so clones, roughly 76% seen once. Sample: PBMCs. The receptors stem from a man over 45 in good health and CMV-seronegative.

This clone was found a few times. V and J are TRBV25-1 and TRBJ1-1; the D gene is possibly TRBD1 (6 bases). Germline assignment: CDR1 MGHDK and CDR2 SYGVNS. The CDR3 extends over 14 amino acids. V shed 0 bases and J shed 12 bases, with 17 bases lying between them. CDR3 residues: CASSEYAGASSPFF. The CDR3 coding sequence is TGTGCCAGCAGTGAATATGCAGGGGCTTCCTCCCCTTTCTTT.

The J gene is TRBJ2-1, the V gene TRBV27, with 7 bases matching TRBD1. J gave up 6 bases and V 3 bases, and 8 bases lay outside the gene matches. The CDR3 extends over 15 amino acids. Germline values: CDR1 MNHEY, CDR2 SMNVEV (reference sequence). The chain's CDR3 is CASSLRGRSGNEQFF. The CDR3 region has the DNA TGTGCCAGCAGTTTGAGGGGGCGAAGTGGCAATGAGCAGTTCTTC.

This clone was observed a handful of times. J is TRBJ1-1 and V is TRBV28; D uncertain. Trimming took 2 bases from V and 3 from J, leaving 4 bases between them. CDR3 length: 12 residues. Germline values: CDR1 MDHEN, CDR2 SYDVKM. Here the CDR3 DNA reads TGTGCCAGCAGTTTAAGCGACACTGAAGCTTTCTTT. Protein: CASSLSDTEAFF.

V and J are TRBV5-4 and TRBJ2-7; D may be TRBD2 (5 bases). CDR3 length equals 13 residues. Germline CDR1 and CDR2: SGHNT and YYREEE (reference sequence). Between the trimmed V and J ends, which lost 5 bases and 2 bases, there was a span of 11 bases. The CDR3 region has the DNA TGTGCCAGCAGGGTAGAGGGAGCCTACGAGCAGTACTTC. Translating gives CASRVEGAYEQYF.

This chain connects TRBV23-1 to TRBJ2-7, with a possible D match to TRBD2 (6 bases). TRBV23-1 counts as an open reading frame of uncertain function. Trimming pared 4 bases from V and 0 bases from J, leaving 16 bases between. This CDR3 is built from 16 residues. CDR3: CASSLCIGEDSYEQYF. In DNA form, the CDR3 reads TGCGCCAGCAGTCTATGCATTGGGGAGGACTCCTACGAGCAGTACTTC.

The rearrangement links TRBV6-4 to TRBJ2-3; 9 bases map to TRBD1. The CDR3 has 14 residues. V was clipped by 8 bases and J by 1 base; unmatched bases: 4. Germline CDR1 MRHNA, CDR2 SNTAGT. CDR3 protein: CASADRGGTDTQYF. The CDR3 DNA reads as TGTGCCAGCGCGGACAGGGGAGGCACAGATACGCAGTATTTT.